The rows below give T cell receptor beta chains drawn from one sample of a study. TCRdb ran MiXCR on the RT-PCR reads and lists one entry per CDR3 protein. The profile covers more than 550,000 distinct CDR3 sequences, with 11% to 15% appearing a single time and roughly 3.6% taken by the ten largest. The sequenced sample consisted of memory CD4+ T cells from blood. The receptors derive from a female donor in good health, serving as a healthy control. CDR3s include the opening cysteine and the closing phenylalanine or tryptophan. The D gene is left open where the match is weak. The listing skips clone size in some rows; elsewhere it reads once, few, many or a size class.

TRBJ1-4 | TRBD1 | few | TRBV3-1 | CASSQDWAGGEKLFF | TGTGCCAGCAGCCAAGATTGGGCAGGGGGAGAAAAACTGTTTTTT
TRBJ2-1 | TRBD2 | NA | TRBV4-3 | CASSQDGLAGGREQFF | TGCGCCAGCAGCCAAGACGGGCTAGCGGGAGGGCGAGAGCAGTTCTTC
TRBJ1-2 | NA | many | TRBV9 | CASSVVASKGYTF | TGTGCCAGCAGCGTAGTAGCCTCTAAGGGCTACACCTTC
TRBJ2-5 | NA | NA | TRBV7-9 | CASLVGGGETQYF | TGTGCCAGCTTAGTTGGTGGGGGAGAGACCCAGTACTTC
TRBJ2-2 | NA | few | TRBV20-1 | CSAGKMGGQYTGELFF | TGCAGTGCTGGGAAGATGGGGGGGCAATACACCGGGGAGCTGTTTTTT
TRBJ2-3 | NA | few | TRBV6-5 | CASSYGGNTDTQYF | TGTGCCAGCAGTTACGGGGGGAACACAGATACGCAGTATTTT
TRBJ2-1 | NA | NA | TRBV5-1 | CASSSQYSDGYSYNEQFF | TGCGCCAGCAGCTCCCAATATTCGGACGGTTACTCCTACAATGAGCAGTTCTTC
TRBJ2-5 | NA | many | TRBV7-6 | CASSEPRGETQYF | TGTGCCAGCAGCGAACCACGGGGCGAGACCCAGTACTTC
TRBJ2-3 | TRBD2 | few | TRBV7-2 | CASSRRLAGGGADTQYF | TGTGCCAGCAGCCGCAGACTAGCGGGGGGTGGGGCAGATACGCAGTATTTT
TRBJ1-1 | NA | few | TRBV20-1 | CSASHRSMNTEAFF | TGCAGTGCTAGTCACAGGAGCATGAACACTGAAGCTTTCTTT
TRBJ2-7 | NA | few | TRBV7-2 | CASSYRDPYEQYF | TGTGCCAGCAGCTACAGGGACCCATACGAGCAGTACTTC
TRBJ2-1 | TRBD1 | NA | TRBV12-3/TRBV12-4 | CASSKRTGEDEQFF | TGTGCCAGCAGTAAACGGACAGGAGAGGATGAGCAGTTCTTC
TRBJ2-2 | NA | many | TRBV5-1 | CASSLGLEIVAGELFF | TGCGCCAGCAGCTTGGGCCTAGAGATTGTGGCCGGGGAGCTGTTTTTT
TRBJ1-6 | NA | few | TRBV28 | CASSSTARSNSPLHF | TGTGCCAGCAGTTCCACAGCTCGAAGTAATTCACCCCTCCACTTT
TRBJ1-5 | NA | many | TRBV4-3 | CASSQEVQVGEQPQHF | TGCGCCAGCAGCCAAGAAGTCCAGGTCGGAGAACAGCCCCAGCATTTT
TRBJ1-1 | NA | many | TRBV5-5 | CASSGTAMNTEAFF | TGTGCCAGCAGCGGGACCGCGATGAACACTGAAGCTTTCTTT
TRBJ2-7 | NA | few | TRBV6-2/TRBV6-3 | CASIPVGGYEQYF | TGTGCCAGCATTCCGGTAGGAGGATACGAGCAGTACTTC
TRBJ2-7 | TRBD1 | many | TRBV12-3/TRBV12-4 | CASSLRDRGSEQYF | TGTGCCAGCAGCCTCCGGGACAGGGGTTCCGAGCAGTACTTC
TRBJ2-2 | TRBD2 | few | TRBV20-1 | CSASPSGRTAGELFF | TGCAGTGCTAGTCCTAGCGGGAGGACGGCCGGGGAGCTGTTTTTT
TRBJ2-1 | TRBD2 | NA | TRBV7-2 | CASSFSGGPYNEQFF | TGTGCCAGCAGCTTTAGCGGGGGGCCTTACAATGAGCAGTTCTTC
TRBJ2-3 | TRBD1 | many | TRBV28 | CASSSPGQGTDTQYF | TGTGCCAGCAGTTCACCGGGACAGGGCACAGATACGCAGTATTTT
TRBJ2-7 | TRBD1 | NA | TRBV11-1 | CASSLMTGFTYEQYF | TGTGCCAGCAGCCTTATGACAGGGTTTACCTACGAGCAGTACTTC
TRBJ2-3 | TRBD1 | NA | TRBV19 | CASSTGTGGSDTQYF | TGTGCCAGTAGTACCGGGACAGGGGGCTCAGATACGCAGTATTTT
TRBJ2-1 | TRBD2 | many | TRBV12-3/TRBV12-4 | CASRAGTSAYNEQFF | TGTGCCAGCAGGGCCGGGACTAGTGCCTACAATGAGCAGTTCTTC
TRBJ1-1 | TRBD1 | NA | TRBV29-1 | CSVLRDRGDTEAFF | TGCAGCGTCCTCCGGGACAGGGGGGACACTGAAGCTTTCTTT
TRBJ1-1 | TRBD1 | NA | TRBV3-1 | CASSPPPAQGELGKAFF | TGTGCCAGCAGCCCGCCCCCGGCACAGGGGGAGCTGGGGAAAGCTTTCTTT
TRBJ1-2 | NA | few | TRBV20-1 | CSAISVGTLGGYTF | TGCAGTGCTATTTCTGTAGGGACTTTAGGTGGCTACACCTTC
TRBJ1-2 | NA | many | TRBV5-6 | CASSWGTPGLYGYTF | TGTGCCAGCAGCTGGGGGACACCTGGCCTCTATGGCTACACCTTC
TRBJ1-3 | TRBD1 | NA | TRBV28 | CASSPPFLQGMQGNTIYF | TGTGCCAGCAGTCCTCCCTTCCTACAGGGGATGCAAGGAAACACCATATATTTT
TRBJ1-6 | TRBD1 | NA | TRBV5-6 | CASSTGTGGTYNSPLHF | TGTGCCAGCAGCACCGGGACAGGAGGGACCTATAATTCACCCCTCCACTTT
TRBJ1-6 | NA | NA | TRBV7-8 | CASSLGRASSYNSPLHF | TGTGCCAGCAGCTTAGGCAGGGCGAGCTCCTATAATTCACCCCTCCACTTT
TRBJ1-2 | TRBD1 | many | TRBV20-1 | CSALQGAGDYGYTF | TGCAGTGCTTTGCAGGGGGCAGGGGACTATGGCTACACCTTC
TRBJ1-6 | NA | NA | TRBV7-9 | CASSSRDINSPLHF | TGTGCCAGCAGCTCCCGGGACATCAATTCACCCCTCCACTTT
TRBJ1-1 | NA | NA | TRBV6-6 | CASSFGLTTEAFF | TGTGCCAGCAGTTTCGGACTTACCACTGAAGCTTTCTTT
TRBJ1-1 | TRBD1 | few | TRBV5-1 | CASSGDRGLNTEAFF | TGCGCCAGCAGCGGGGACAGGGGGTTAAACACTGAAGCTTTCTTT
TRBJ1-1 | NA | few | TRBV5-1 | CASSLTVPNTEAFF | TGCGCCAGCAGCTTGACGGTGCCGAACACTGAAGCTTTCTTT
TRBJ1-5 | TRBD1 | NA | TRBV6-5 | CASSRGQGIIQPQHF | TGTGCCAGCAGTAGGGGACAGGGGATCATCCAGCCCCAGCATTTT
TRBJ2-7 | TRBD1 | many | TRBV29-1 | CSARDSKYEQYF | TGCAGCGCCCGGGACAGCAAATACGAGCAGTACTTC
TRBJ2-5 | NA | NA | TRBV7-2 | CASSAMSGGQETQYF | TGTGCCAGCAGCGCCATGTCAGGGGGGCAAGAGACCCAGTACTTC
TRBJ2-7 | NA | few | TRBV20-1 | CSARVTGQSEQYF | TGCAGTGCTAGAGTAACAGGACAGTCCGAGCAGTACTTC
TRBJ2-7 | TRBD2 | many | TRBV20-1 | CSAPLAGAGYEQYF | TGCAGTGCCCCCTTAGCGGGAGCGGGCTACGAGCAGTACTTC
TRBJ2-3 | NA | few | TRBV20-1 | CSAMGSKLDTQYF | TGCAGTGCTATGGGGTCGAAATTAGATACGCAGTATTTT
TRBJ1-5 | NA | few | TRBV12-3/TRBV12-4 | CASSFGARSNQPQHF | TGTGCCAGCAGTTTTGGGGCTCGTAGCAATCAGCCCCAGCATTTT
TRBJ2-1 | NA | NA | TRBV7-2 | CASSLGPTIGEQFF | TGTGCCAGCAGCCTCGGACCAACAATAGGTGAGCAGTTCTTC
TRBJ2-1 | TRBD2 | NA | TRBV20-1 | CSARVSGRALGNEQFF | TGCAGTGCTAGAGTTTCCGGGAGGGCCCTCGGGAATGAGCAGTTCTTC
TRBJ1-5 | TRBD1 | NA | TRBV19 | CASRMGQGPQPQHF | TGTGCCAGTAGGATGGGACAGGGTCCCCAGCCCCAGCATTTT
TRBJ2-1 | TRBD1 | NA | TRBV20-1 | CSARDFRTGGYNEQFF | TGCAGTGCTAGAGATTTTCGGACAGGGGGCTACAATGAGCAGTTCTTC
TRBJ1-1 | NA | NA | TRBV27 | CASRWTSPNSEAFF | TGTGCCAGCAGATGGACATCGCCGAACTCTGAAGCTTTCTTT